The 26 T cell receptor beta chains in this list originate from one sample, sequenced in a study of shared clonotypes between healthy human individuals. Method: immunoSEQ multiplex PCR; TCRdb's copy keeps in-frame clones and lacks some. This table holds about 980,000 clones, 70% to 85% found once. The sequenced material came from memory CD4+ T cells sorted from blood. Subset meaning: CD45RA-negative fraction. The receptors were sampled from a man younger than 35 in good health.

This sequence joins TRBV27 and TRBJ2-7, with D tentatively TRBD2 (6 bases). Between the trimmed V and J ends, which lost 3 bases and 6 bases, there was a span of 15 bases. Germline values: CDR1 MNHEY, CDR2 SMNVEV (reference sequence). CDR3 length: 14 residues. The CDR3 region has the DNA TGTGCCAGCAGTTTGGAGGGAGAGAGCGGCGAGCAGTACTTC. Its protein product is CASSLEGESGEQYF.

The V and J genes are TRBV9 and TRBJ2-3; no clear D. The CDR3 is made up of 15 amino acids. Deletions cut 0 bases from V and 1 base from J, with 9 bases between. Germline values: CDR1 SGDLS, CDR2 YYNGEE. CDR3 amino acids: CASSVDQWGTDTQYF. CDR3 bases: TGTGCCAGCAGCGTAGACCAGTGGGGCACAGATACGCAGTATTTT.

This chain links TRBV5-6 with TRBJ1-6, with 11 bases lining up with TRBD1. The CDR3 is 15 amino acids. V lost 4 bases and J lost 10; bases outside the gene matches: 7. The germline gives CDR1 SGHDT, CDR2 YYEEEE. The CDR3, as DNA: TGTGCCAGCAGCGGTAGGACAGGGGGCTTCTCACCCCTCCACTTT. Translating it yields CASSGRTGGFSPLHF.

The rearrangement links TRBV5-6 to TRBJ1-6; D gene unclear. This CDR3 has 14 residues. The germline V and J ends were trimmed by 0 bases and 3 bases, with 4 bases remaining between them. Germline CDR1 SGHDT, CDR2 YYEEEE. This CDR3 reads CASSLASYNSPLHF. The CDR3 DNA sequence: TGTGCCAGCAGCTTGGCCAGCTATAATTCACCCCTCCACTTT.

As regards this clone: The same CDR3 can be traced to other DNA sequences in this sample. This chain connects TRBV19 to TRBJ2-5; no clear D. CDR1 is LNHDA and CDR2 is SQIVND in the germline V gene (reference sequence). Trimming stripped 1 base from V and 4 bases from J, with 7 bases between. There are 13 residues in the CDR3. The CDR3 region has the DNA TGTGCCAGTAGTATAGTGGGTGGAGAGACCCAGTACTTC. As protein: CASSIVGGETQYF.

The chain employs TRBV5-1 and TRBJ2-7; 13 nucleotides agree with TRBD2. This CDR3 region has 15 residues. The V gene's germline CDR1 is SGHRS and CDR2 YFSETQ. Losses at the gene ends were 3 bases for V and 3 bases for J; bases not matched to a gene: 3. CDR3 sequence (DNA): TGCGCCAGCAGCTCCCGGACTAGCGGGGGCTACGAGCAGTACTTC. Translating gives CASSSRTSGGYEQYF.

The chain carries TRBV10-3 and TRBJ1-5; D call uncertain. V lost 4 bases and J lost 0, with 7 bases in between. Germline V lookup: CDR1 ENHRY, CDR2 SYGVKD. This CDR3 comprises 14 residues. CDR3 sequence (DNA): TGTGCCATCAGTGTAGGGTTTAGCAATCAGCCCCAGCATTTT. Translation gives CAISVGFSNQPQHF.

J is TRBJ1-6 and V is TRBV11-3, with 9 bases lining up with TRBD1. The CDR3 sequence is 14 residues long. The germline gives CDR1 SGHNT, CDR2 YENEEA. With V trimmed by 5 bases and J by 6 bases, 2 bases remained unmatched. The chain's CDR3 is CASSAGQGNSPLHF. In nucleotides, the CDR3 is TGTGCCAGCAGCGCGGGACAGGGTAATTCACCCCTCCACTTT. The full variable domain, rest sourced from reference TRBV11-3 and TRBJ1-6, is EAGVVQSPRYKIIEKKQPVAFWCNPISGHNTLYWYLQNLGQGPELLIRYENEEAVDDSQLPKDRFSAERLKGVDSTLKIQPAELGDSAVYLCASSAGQGNSPLHFGNGTRLTVT.

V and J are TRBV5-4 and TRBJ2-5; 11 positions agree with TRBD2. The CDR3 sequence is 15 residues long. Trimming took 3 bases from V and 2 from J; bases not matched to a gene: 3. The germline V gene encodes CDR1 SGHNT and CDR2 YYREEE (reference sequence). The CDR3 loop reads CASSYRLAGQETQYF. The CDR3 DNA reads TGTGCCAGCAGCTACCGACTAGCGGGACAAGAGACCCAGTACTTC.

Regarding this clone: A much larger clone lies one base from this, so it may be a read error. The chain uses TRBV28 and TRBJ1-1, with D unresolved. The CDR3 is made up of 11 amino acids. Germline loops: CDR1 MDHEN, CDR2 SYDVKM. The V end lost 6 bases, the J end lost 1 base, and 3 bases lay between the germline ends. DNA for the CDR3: TGTGCCAGCAGGACGAACACTGAAGCTTTCTTT. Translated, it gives CASRTNTEAFF.

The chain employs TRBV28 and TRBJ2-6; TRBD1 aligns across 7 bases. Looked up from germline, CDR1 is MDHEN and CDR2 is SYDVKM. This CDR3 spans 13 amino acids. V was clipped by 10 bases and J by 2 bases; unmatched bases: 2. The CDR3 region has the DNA TGTGCCACCCAGGGGGCTGGGGCCAACGTCCTGACTTTC. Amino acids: CATQGAGANVLTF.

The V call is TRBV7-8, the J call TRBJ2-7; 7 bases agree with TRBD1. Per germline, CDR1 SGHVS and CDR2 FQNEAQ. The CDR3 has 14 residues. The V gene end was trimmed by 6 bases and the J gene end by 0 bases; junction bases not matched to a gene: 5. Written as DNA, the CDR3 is TGTGCCAGCAGGGGACAGATAGACTCCTACGAGCAGTACTTC. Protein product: CASRGQIDSYEQYF.

This CDR3 is CASSLGQGGLGYTF. As DNA, the CDR3 is TGTGCCAGCAGCCTGGGACAGGGGGGACTTGGCTACACCTTC. The chain couples TRBV5-6 to TRBJ1-2, with 11 bases fitting TRBD1. The CDR3 spans 14 residues. CDR1 is SGHDT and CDR2 is YYEEEE in the germline V gene. V trimming: 4 bases; J trimming: 7 bases; junction bases outside the gene matches: 6.

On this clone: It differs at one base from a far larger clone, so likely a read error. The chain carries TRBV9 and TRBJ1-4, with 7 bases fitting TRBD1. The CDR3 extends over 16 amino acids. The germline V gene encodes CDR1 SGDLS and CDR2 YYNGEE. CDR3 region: CTSSVAQGGSNEKLFF. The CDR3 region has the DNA TGTACCAGCAGCGTAGCCCAGGGGGGCTCTAATGAAAAACTGTTTTTT.

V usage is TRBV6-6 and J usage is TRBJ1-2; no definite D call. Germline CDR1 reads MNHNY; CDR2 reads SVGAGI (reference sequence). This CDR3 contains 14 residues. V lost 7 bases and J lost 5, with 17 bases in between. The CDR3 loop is CASTRTGASYGYTF. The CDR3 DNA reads TGTGCCAGCACCAGGACGGGAGCGTCTTATGGCTACACCTTC.

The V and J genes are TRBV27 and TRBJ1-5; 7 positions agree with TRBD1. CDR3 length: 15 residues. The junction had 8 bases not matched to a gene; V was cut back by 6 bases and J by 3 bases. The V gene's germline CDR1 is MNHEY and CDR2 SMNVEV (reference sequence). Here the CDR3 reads CASSATGWANQPQHF. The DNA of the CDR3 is TGTGCCAGCAGCGCGACAGGGTGGGCCAATCAGCCCCAGCATTTT.

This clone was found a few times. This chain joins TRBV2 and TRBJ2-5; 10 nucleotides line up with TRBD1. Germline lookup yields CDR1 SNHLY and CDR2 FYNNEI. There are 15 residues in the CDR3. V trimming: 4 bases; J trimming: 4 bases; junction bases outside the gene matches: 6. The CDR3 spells CASSADRGRGETQYF. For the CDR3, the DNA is TGTGCCAGCAGTGCTGACAGGGGGCGAGGAGAGACCCAGTACTTC.

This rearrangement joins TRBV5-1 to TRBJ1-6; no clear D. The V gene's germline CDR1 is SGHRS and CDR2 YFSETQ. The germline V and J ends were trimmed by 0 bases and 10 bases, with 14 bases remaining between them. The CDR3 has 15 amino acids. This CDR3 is CASSLDSRPGSPLHF. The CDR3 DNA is TGCGCCAGCAGCTTGGATAGCCGTCCCGGGTCACCCCTCCACTTT.

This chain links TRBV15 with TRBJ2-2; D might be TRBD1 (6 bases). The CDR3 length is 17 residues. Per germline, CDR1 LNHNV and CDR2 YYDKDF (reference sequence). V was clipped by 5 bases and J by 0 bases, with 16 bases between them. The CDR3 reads CATSSLGAQPNTGELFF. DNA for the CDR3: TGTGCCACCAGCTCTCTGGGGGCCCAACCGAACACCGGGGAGCTGTTTTTT. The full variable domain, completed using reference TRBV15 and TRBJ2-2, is DAMVIQNPRYQVTQFGKPVTLSCSQTLNHNVMYWYQQKSSQAPKLLFHYYDKDFNNEADTPDNFQSRRPNTSFCFLDIRSPGLGDTAMYLCATSSLGAQPNTGELFFGEGSRLTVL.

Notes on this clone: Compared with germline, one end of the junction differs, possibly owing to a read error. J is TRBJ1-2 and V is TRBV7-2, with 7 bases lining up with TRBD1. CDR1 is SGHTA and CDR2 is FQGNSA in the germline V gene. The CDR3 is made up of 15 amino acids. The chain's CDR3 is CASSPPDRAGSGCTF. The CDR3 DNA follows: TGTGCCAGCAGCCCCCCCGACAGGGCGGGATCCGGCTGCACCTTC.

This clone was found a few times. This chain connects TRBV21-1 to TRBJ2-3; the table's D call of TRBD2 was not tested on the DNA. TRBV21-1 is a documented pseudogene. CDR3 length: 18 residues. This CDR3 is CASSKAPQASGRGDTQYF. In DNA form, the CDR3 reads TGTGCCAGCAGCAAAGCGCCTCAGGCTAGCGGGAGGGGAGATACGCAGTATTTT.

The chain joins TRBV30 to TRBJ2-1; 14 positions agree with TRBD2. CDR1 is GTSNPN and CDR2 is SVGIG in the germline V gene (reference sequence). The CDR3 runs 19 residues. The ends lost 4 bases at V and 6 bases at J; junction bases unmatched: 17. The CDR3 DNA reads TGTGCCTGGATAAGGCCGGCAGGACTAGCGGGAGGTAGGGCCAATGAGCAGTTCTTC. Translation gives CAWIRPAGLAGGRANEQFF. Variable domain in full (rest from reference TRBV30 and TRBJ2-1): SQTIHQWPATLVQPVGSPLSLECTVEGTSNPNLYWYRQAAGRGLQLLFYSVGIGQISSEVPQNLSASRPQDRQFILSSKKLLLSDSGFYLCAWIRPAGLAGGRANEQFFGPGTRLTVL.

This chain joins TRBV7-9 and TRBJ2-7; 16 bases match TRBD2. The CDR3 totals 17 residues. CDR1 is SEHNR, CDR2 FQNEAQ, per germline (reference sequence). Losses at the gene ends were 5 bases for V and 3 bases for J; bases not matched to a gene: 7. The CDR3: CASSLGLAGGPSYEQYF. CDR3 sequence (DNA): TGTGCCAGCAGCCTGGGACTAGCGGGAGGGCCTAGCTACGAGCAGTACTTC.

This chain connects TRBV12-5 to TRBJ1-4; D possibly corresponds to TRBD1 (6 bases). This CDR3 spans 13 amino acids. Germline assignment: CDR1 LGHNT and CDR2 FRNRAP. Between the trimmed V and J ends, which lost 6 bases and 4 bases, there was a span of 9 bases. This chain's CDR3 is CASGQGINEKLFF. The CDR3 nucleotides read TGTGCTAGTGGACAGGGTATTAATGAAAAACTGTTTTTT.

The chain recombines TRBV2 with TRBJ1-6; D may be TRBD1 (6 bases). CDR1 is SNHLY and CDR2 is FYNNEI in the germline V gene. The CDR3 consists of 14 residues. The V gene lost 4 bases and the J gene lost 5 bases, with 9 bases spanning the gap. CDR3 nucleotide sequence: TGTGCCAGCAGTGGGGGGGCTGATAATTCACCCCTCCACTTT. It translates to CASSGGADNSPLHF.

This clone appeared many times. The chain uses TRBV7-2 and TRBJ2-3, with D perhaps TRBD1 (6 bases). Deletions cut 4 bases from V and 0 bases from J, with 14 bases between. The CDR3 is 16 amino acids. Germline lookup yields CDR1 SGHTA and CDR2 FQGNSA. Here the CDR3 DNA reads TGTGCCAGCAGCTACCTAGGACAGCCTAGCACAGATACGCAGTATTTT. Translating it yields CASSYLGQPSTDTQYF.